The 10 T cell receptor beta chains below were found in one sample sequenced in a study of response to subunit inactivated influenza vaccine. From the RT-PCR reads, TCRdb called clonotypes with MiXCR, one entry per CDR3 protein. Altogether around 180,000 distinct CDR3 sequences are present, about 9% being singletons, with the ten largest covering roughly 11%. Source: non-naive T cells sorted from PBMCs, taken on the day of vaccination. The origin of the receptors is a man aged 45 to 65 who received an inactivated influenza vaccine.

This chain links TRBV20-1 with TRBJ2-5; D gene uncertain. Trimming stripped 3 bases from V and 9 bases from J, with 17 bases between. This CDR3 contains 13 residues. Germline loops: CDR1 DFQATT, CDR2 SNEGSKA (reference sequence). The chain's CDR3 is CSARSATGWSQYF. CDR3 nucleotides: TGCAGTGCTAGGTCGGCCACCGGTTGGTCCCAGTACTTC.

Ten or more counts support this clonotype. The chain carries TRBV6-5 and TRBJ2-7; D is perhaps TRBD1 (6 bases). Trimming stripped 4 bases from V and 1 base from J, with 11 bases between. CDR1 and CDR2 (germline): MNHEY, SVGAGI. The CDR3 runs to 14 residues. CDR3 loop: CASSSRGESYEQYF. CDR3 bases: TGTGCCAGCAGTTCCAGGGGAGAGTCCTACGAGCAGTACTTC.

This clonotype has a count of ten or more. CDR3 loop: CASSLAPGYQETQYF. Written as DNA, the CDR3 is TGTGCCAGCAGTTTAGCGCCCGGGTACCAAGAGACCCAGTACTTC. The chain carries TRBV12-3 or TRBV12-4 and TRBJ2-5; D ambiguous. CDR3 length: 15 residues. V was clipped by 0 bases and J by 0 bases, with 8 bases between them.

J is TRBJ1-6 and V is TRBV14, with D hard to call. The V and J ends lost 1 base and 4 bases respectively, with 5 bases between them. The length of the CDR3 is 14 residues. Germline-derived CDR1 and CDR2 are SGHDN and FVKESK. The CDR3, as DNA: TGTGCCAGCAGCCAAGGGCAGTATAATTCACCCCTCCACTTT. Residues: CASSQGQYNSPLHF.

The chain recombines TRBV28 with TRBJ1-1; no clear D gene. The V gene lost 2 bases and the J gene lost 0 bases, with 7 bases spanning the gap. Germline V lookup: CDR1 MDHEN, CDR2 SYDVKM. The CDR3 loop spans 14 amino acids. The CDR3 here is CASSLHSMNTEAFF. In DNA, the CDR3 is TGTGCCAGCAGTTTACACAGCATGAACACTGAAGCTTTCTTT. Full variable domain (rest looked up from reference TRBV28 and TRBJ1-1): DVKVTQSSRYLVKRTGEKVFLECVQDMDHENMFWYRQDPGLGLRLIYFSYDVKMKEKGDIPEGYSVSREKKERFSLILESASTNQTSMYLCASSLHSMNTEAFFGQGTRLTVV.

At least ten counts were recorded for this clonotype. V usage is TRBV6-1 and J usage is TRBJ2-7; D unclear. Germline V gene data show CDR1 as MNHNS and CDR2 as SASEGT. The CDR3 runs to 14 residues. The V end was cut by 4 bases, the J end by 0 bases, with 10 bases between. The CDR3 sequence is CASSVTANSYEQYF. In DNA, the CDR3 is TGTGCCAGCAGTGTGACGGCGAACTCCTACGAGCAGTACTTC.

The rearrangement uses TRBV2 and TRBJ1-1; D call uncertain. Trimming left V 6 bases short and J 0 bases short, with 11 bases between. The CDR3 spans 14 residues. The V gene's germline CDR1 is SNHLY and CDR2 FYNNEI. As DNA, the CDR3 is TGTGCCAGCAGACTCAGACGGCTGAACACTGAAGCTTTCTTT. This codes for CASRLRRLNTEAFF.

This clonotype was counted a few times. This rearrangement joins TRBV28 to TRBJ1-5, with TRBD1 as a possible D gene (6 bases). The germline V gene encodes CDR1 MDHEN and CDR2 SYDVKM. This CDR3 contains 13 residues. Trimming took 3 bases from V and 6 from J, leaving 9 bases between them. The CDR3 DNA follows: TGTGCCAGCAGTTTTTCAGGGGTTCAGCCCCAGCATTTT. Residues: CASSFSGVQPQHF. The entire variable domain, with the rest obtained from reference TRBV28 and TRBJ1-5, is as follows: DVKVTQSSRYLVKRTGEKVFLECVQDMDHENMFWYRQDPGLGLRLIYFSYDVKMKEKGDIPEGYSVSREKKERFSLILESASTNQTSMYLCASSFSGVQPQHFGDGTRLSIL.

There are a few counts of this clonotype. The rearrangement joins TRBV7-6 to TRBJ2-7; 10 bases fit TRBD2. V lost 3 bases, J lost 6 bases, and 8 bases stayed unmatched. The CDR3 length is 15 residues. Germline V gene data show CDR1 as SGHVS and CDR2 as FNYEAQ. The CDR3 DNA follows: TGTGCCAGCAGCTTGGCTAGCGGGGGAAAGGGCGAGCAGTACTTC. This sequence encodes CASSLASGGKGEQYF.

The chain has TRBV7-3 and TRBJ2-2, with D tentatively TRBD1 or TRBD2 (6 bases each). CDR1 and CDR2 from the germline V gene are SGHTA and FQGTGA. Trimming cost V 5 bases and J 0 bases, with 13 bases left between them. The CDR3 runs to 16 residues. In DNA, the CDR3 is TGTGCCAGCAGCACCGCGGGACAAGCGAACACCGGGGAGCTGTTTTTT. It yields the protein CASSTAGQANTGELFF.